The 20 T cell receptor beta chains reported below all come from one sample, sequenced in a study of T cells after yellow fever vaccination (dated 2019 in TCRdb). The library was produced with 5' RACE. These reads were obtained on an Illumina HiSeq 2500. Starting from the raw public reads, TCRdb applied fastp trimming at Q25, assembled clones with MiXCR and retained in-frame beta chains. Each entry is one CDR3 protein sequence, shown with its most common DNA and genes. Recorded for this sample are fewer than 150,000 distinct CDR3 sequences; 6.5% to 9% of them occurred a single time. The ten largest clones represent roughly 2.5% of the sample. What the treatment or condition label conveys for this sample: live attenuated yellow fever vaccine strain. The sequences come from CD4+ T cells sorted from PBMCs, collected about 49 days after the first yellow fever vaccination. These receptors were collected from a man aged 18 to 29 who received the YFV17D yellow fever vaccine.

This clonotype occurred many times. The chain is built from TRBV7-9 and TRBJ1-5; no clear D. Trimming stripped 5 bases from V and 0 bases from J, with 8 bases between. This CDR3 region has 14 residues. Germline V gives CDR1 SEHNR, CDR2 FQNEAQ (reference sequence). CDR3 in amino acids: CASSTGLSNQPQHF. The CDR3 DNA is TGTGCCAGCAGCACGGGTCTTAGCAATCAGCCCCAGCATTTT.

This clonotype has at least ten counts. The V and J genes are TRBV7-2 and TRBJ2-7; D perhaps matches TRBD1 (6 bases). The CDR3 extends over 13 amino acids. Trimming pared 1 base from V and 4 bases from J, leaving 8 bases between. Germline lookup yields CDR1 SGHTA and CDR2 FQGNSA. The CDR3 coding sequence is TGTGCCAGCAGCTTAGACAGGGCTTACGAGCAGTACGTC. The encoded protein is CASSLDRAYEQYV.

Concerning this clonotype itself: A much more abundant neighbour one base away suggests this may be a read error. The rearrangement links TRBV5-1 to TRBJ2-5; TRBD2 is a possible D gene (5 bases). CDR1 is SGHRS, CDR2 YFSETQ, per germline. CDR3 size: 14 residues. V was cut by 5 bases and J by 5 bases, with 16 bases left in between. In nucleotides, the CDR3 is TGCGCCAGCAGAAGAAATGGGGAGCGGGAGACCCAGTACTTC. Its translation is CASRRNGERETQYF.

The chain is built from TRBV3-1 and TRBJ2-7, with 7 bases matching TRBD1. After removal of 11 bases from V and 3 bases from J, the junction contained 25 bases not matched to a gene. Germline CDR1 LGHDT, CDR2 YNNKEL (reference sequence). The CDR3 runs 18 residues. Here the CDR3 reads CACCHQILDRSPYYEQYF. As DNA, the CDR3 is TGTGCCTGCTGCCATCAAATACTGGACAGGAGCCCCTACTACGAGCAGTACTTC.

This clonotype was seen many times. The CDR3 loop is CSGSGGAGTDTQYF. In DNA form, the CDR3 reads TGCAGTGGAAGCGGGGGGGCTGGCACAGATACGCAGTATTTT. J is TRBJ2-3 and V is TRBV20-1; 10 nucleotides match TRBD2. The trim removed 7 bases at V and 1 base at J, leaving 5 bases unmatched. The CDR3 runs 14 residues. Germline CDR1 reads DFQATT; CDR2 reads SNEGSKA (reference sequence).

This clonotype has a count of ten or more. The chain joins TRBV6-5 to TRBJ2-1; tentatively, D is TRBD1 (5 bases). Deletions cut 4 bases from V and 4 bases from J, with 8 bases between. Germline V CDR1 and CDR2: MNHEY, SVGAGI. The CDR3 consists of 13 residues. This CDR3 is CASSFTGYNEQFF. The CDR3 bases are TGTGCCAGCAGTTTTACAGGTTACAATGAGCAGTTCTTC.

At least ten counts were recorded for this clonotype. This rearrangement joins TRBV7-2 to TRBJ1-3; TRBD1 is a possible D gene (5 bases). The CDR3 covers 16 residues. Germline CDR1 SGHTA, CDR2 FQGNSA. Trimming took 5 bases from V and 1 from J, leaving 15 bases between them. CDR3 in amino acids: CASSQSTAGSGNTIYF. In DNA, the CDR3 is TGTGCCAGCAGCCAAAGCACCGCAGGGTCTGGAAACACCATATATTTT. Drawing the rest from reference TRBV7-2 and TRBJ1-3, the complete variable domain is GAGVSQSPSNKVTEKGKDVELRCDPISGHTALYWYRQSLGQGLEFLIYFQGNSAPDKSGLPSDRFSAERTGGSVSTLTIQRTQQEDSAVYLCASSQSTAGSGNTIYFGEGSWLTVV.

There are many counts of this clonotype. The chain has TRBV6-2 or TRBV6-3 and TRBJ1-5, with D unclear. The CDR3 has 17 amino acids. The germline V and J ends were trimmed by 6 bases and 4 bases, with 22 bases remaining between them. The germline gives CDR1 MNHEY, CDR2 SVGEGT. The CDR3 protein is CASSPVTSRVTNQPQHF. The CDR3 DNA sequence: TGTGCCAGCAGCCCAGTTACTTCTCGAGTGACTAATCAGCCCCAGCATTTT.

This clonotype was seen ten or more times. The chain is built from TRBV12-3 or TRBV12-4 and TRBJ1-1, with 9 nucleotides matching TRBD1. V was pared by 6 bases and J by 1 base, with 6 bases of the junction left unmatched. The CDR3 length is 15 residues. The CDR3 DNA reads as TGTGCCAGCAGCCGGGGACAGGGAGGGAACACTGAAGCTTTCTTT. Amino acid sequence: CASSRGQGGNTEAFF.

This clonotype was found many times. The chain employs TRBV3-1 and TRBJ2-3; no definite D call. The ends were cut back, 5 bases at V and 10 bases at J, with 16 bases in the middle. From germline, CDR1 is LGHDT and CDR2 YNNKEL (reference sequence). CDR3 size: 13 residues. As DNA, the CDR3 is TGTGCCAGCAGCTGGCAGTTCACGGTATCGCAGTATTTT. Its translation: CASSWQFTVSQYF.

The chain is built from TRBV19 and TRBJ2-5, with 11 bases fitting TRBD1. CDR3 length equals 15 residues. With 4 bases clipped from V and 6 bases from J, the junction kept 7 bases outside the gene matches. The germline V gene encodes CDR1 LNHDA and CDR2 SQIVND (reference sequence). The CDR3 sequence is CASSRAGTGGKTQYF. CDR3 sequence (DNA): TGTGCCAGTAGTAGGGCCGGGACAGGGGGAAAGACCCAGTACTTC.

This clonotype has at least ten counts. This sequence joins TRBV7-7 and TRBJ2-1; D may be TRBD2 (6 bases). Germline V lookup: CDR1 SSHAT, CDR2 FNYEAQ (reference sequence). The CDR3 contains 13 residues. Trimming left V 4 bases short and J 10 bases short, with 14 bases between. CDR3 region: CASSSDAGREQFF. The CDR3 bases are TGTGCCAGCAGCTCGGACGCGGGGAGGGAGCAGTTCTTC.

This clonotype was observed at least ten times. The chain has TRBV7-2 and TRBJ2-4; 9 nucleotides agree with TRBD1. CDR1 is SGHTA and CDR2 is FQGNSA in the germline V gene. V gave up 2 bases and J gave up 9 bases; unmatched junction bases: 5. The length of the CDR3 is 14 residues. The DNA for the CDR3 is TGTGCCAGCAGCTTAATTAAGACAGGGGGCATTCAGTACTTC. Residues: CASSLIKTGGIQYF.

This clonotype was detected ten times or more. J is TRBJ2-3 and V is TRBV5-1; TRBD2 agrees at 14 bases. Losses at the gene ends were 4 bases for V and 1 base for J; bases not matched to a gene: 11. This CDR3 comprises 19 residues. CDR1 and CDR2 from the germline V gene are SGHRS and YFSETQ. CDR3 loop: CASSPTTSGGALGTDTQYF. The DNA for the CDR3 is TGCGCCAGCAGCCCGACGACTAGCGGGGGGGCCTTGGGCACAGATACGCAGTATTTT.

The table lists this clonotype with many counts. The genes are TRBV5-1 and TRBJ2-5, with a weak D call TRBD2 (6 bases). V was cut by 5 bases and J by 2 bases, with 22 bases left in between. This CDR3 is built from 17 residues. Germline V gene sequence: CDR1 SGHRS, CDR2 YFSETQ. CDR3: CASSLGLVAADQETQYF. The CDR3 coding sequence is TGCGCCAGCAGTCTTGGGTTGGTAGCGGCCGATCAAGAGACCCAGTACTTC.

This clonotype was seen ten or more times. The V and J genes are TRBV27 and TRBJ2-7; D is perhaps TRBD1 (5 bases). Germline V gene data show CDR1 as MNHEY and CDR2 as SMNVEV (reference sequence). V dropped 2 bases and J dropped 3 bases, with 14 bases sitting between them. CDR3 length equals 15 residues. The CDR3 nucleotides are TGTGCCAGCAGTTTAGGACCCACAGGCTACTACGAGCAGTACTTC. Translation gives CASSLGPTGYYEQYF.

Ten or more counts support this clonotype. The chain has TRBV3-1 and TRBJ1-4; D gene ambiguous. CDR1 is LGHDT and CDR2 is YNNKEL in the germline V gene (reference sequence). The CDR3 sequence is 12 residues long. V gave up 1 base and J gave up 6 bases, with 3 bases separating them. The CDR3 nucleotides are TGTGCCAGCAGCCAAGTTTATGAAAAACTGTTTTTT. This encodes CASSQVYEKLFF.

This clonotype appeared many times. The J gene is TRBJ2-7, the V gene TRBV6-5; tentatively, D is TRBD2 (7 bases). The germline V gene has CDR1 MNHEY and CDR2 SVGAGI. This CDR3 has 17 residues. The germline V and J ends were trimmed by 4 bases and 7 bases, with 26 bases remaining between them. CDR3 in amino acids: CASSFQDPRLGRGEQYV. The CDR3 DNA reads as TGTGCCAGCAGTTTCCAGGACCCTAGGTTGGGGAGGGGGGAGCAGTACGTC.

In its sample, this clonotype was seen a few times. V is TRBV28 and J is TRBJ2-2, with D tentatively TRBD2 (6 bases). Trimming shortened V by 11 bases and J by 4 bases, and 17 bases separated the two germline ends. CDR1 MDHEN and CDR2 SYDVKM come from the germline V gene. The CDR3 is 14 residues long. CDR3 nucleotide sequence: TGTGCCGGGTGTAGGGACTTTCTCACCGGGGAGCTGTTTTTT. Amino acid sequence: CAGCRDFLTGELFF.

This clonotype was observed a few times. V is TRBV7-2 and J is TRBJ2-7; 7 bases agree with TRBD2. Trimming cost V 8 bases and J 0 bases; bases outside gene matches: 4. The CDR3 has 13 residues. The germline CDR1 and CDR2 sequences are SGHTA and FQGNSA. Here the CDR3 reads CASHRDYSYEQYF. For the CDR3, the DNA is TGTGCCAGCCACCGGGACTACTCCTACGAGCAGTACTTC.